Sequencing of this TCR beta chain was carried out in a study of T cells in localized non-small cell lung cancer. Study-wide results and limits: As only one tumor region underwent sequencing, heterogeneity remains possible.

V lost 7 bases and J lost 2, with 8 bases in between. CDR3 length equals 12 residues. CDR1 and CDR2 (germline): SNHLY, FYNNEI. Sequencing used immunoSEQ multiplex PCR; TCRdb keeps in-frame clones, though not all of them. The data show tens of thousands of clones, 90% seen once. This clone was seen once. The antigen is not known. The chain uses TRBV2 and TRBJ2-5, with D possibly being TRBD1 or TRBD2 (5 bases each). This TCR came from a woman between 35 and 70 years old with stage I lung adenocarcinoma. Here the sequenced sample was peripheral blood, taken before any cancer treatment. The CDR3, as DNA: TGTGCCAGCAACTGGGGGCAAGAGACCCAGTACTTC. Translating gives CASNWGQETQYF.